Shown below are 18 T cell receptor beta chains from a single sample sequenced in a study of control samples from healthy donors and cancer patients. Data came from immunoSEQ multiplex PCR; TCRdb stores just in-frame clones and leaves some out. The repertoire holds under 100,000 clones, about nine tenths seen once, with over 13% in the top ten. Sequencing was performed on blood. The origin of the receptors is a woman aged 70-85 years in good health.

This clone is a singleton in its sample. This rearrangement joins TRBV9 to TRBJ2-7; tentative D call: TRBD1 (5 bases). Germline-derived CDR1 and CDR2 are SGDLS and YYNGEE. V lost 2 bases, J lost 6 bases, and 18 bases lay in between. This CDR3 comprises 15 residues. For the CDR3, the DNA is TGTGCCAGCAGCGTGGGGCCTGGGGAAAACTCCGAGCAGTACTTC. This encodes CASSVGPGENSEQYF.

This rearrangement joins TRBV5-8 to TRBJ1-2; D may be TRBD1 (6 bases). The CDR3 spans 11 residues. Deletions cut 2 bases from V and 14 bases from J, with 13 bases between. Germline loops: CDR1 SGHTS, CDR2 YDEGEE. This CDR3 is CASSFTGQGTF. CDR3 nucleotides: TGTGCCAGCAGCTTTACAGGGCAGGGAACCTTC. The variable domain in full, completed from reference TRBV5-8 and TRBJ1-2, reads EAGVTQSPTHLIKTRGQQATLRCSPISGHTSVYWYQQALGLGLQFLLWYDEGEERNRGNFPPRFSGRQFPNYSSELNVNALELEDSALYLCASSFTGQGTFGSGTRLTVV.

This rearrangement joins TRBV6-5 to TRBJ1-6; D is ambiguous. Germline V gene sequence: CDR1 MNHEY, CDR2 SVGAGI. V gave up 7 bases and J gave up 5 bases, with 15 bases separating them. The CDR3 covers 15 residues. CDR3 coding DNA: TGTGCCAGCAACGCCGGAAGGGAGAATAATTCACCCCTCCACTTT. This encodes CASNAGRENNSPLHF.

The V and J genes are TRBV5-4 and TRBJ1-1; D is undetermined. The CDR3 loop spans 14 amino acids. CDR1 is SGHNT and CDR2 is YYREEE in the germline V gene (reference sequence). V gave up 1 base and J gave up 1 base, with 8 bases separating them. CDR3 bases: TGTGCCAGCAGCTTGTTTCACGAGAACACTGAAGCTTTCTTT. Translated: CASSLFHENTEAFF.

V gene TRBV3-1 (or the pseudogene TRBV3-2) combines with J gene TRBJ1-3; D is uncertain. Per the germline V gene, CDR1 is LGHDT and CDR2 is YNNKEL (reference sequence). The CDR3 consists of 17 residues. V lost 1 base and J 1 base, leaving 14 bases between the germline ends. CDR3 sequence reads: CASSQVLLSRSGNTIYF. CDR3 DNA: TGTGCCAGCAGCCAAGTTCTTTTATCCAGGTCTGGAAACACCATATATTTT.

This chain uses TRBV29-1 with TRBJ2-3; D not certain. Trimming took 8 bases from V and 4 from J, leaving 16 bases between them. CDR3 size: 13 residues. Germline loops: CDR1 SQVTM, CDR2 ANQGSEA. CDR3 bases: TGCAGCACCGGTGGTAGCACCGCAGATACGCAGTATTTT. Translated, it gives CSTGGSTADTQYF.

V and J are TRBV5-4 and TRBJ1-1; the D is unclear. The CDR3 has 15 amino acids. Trimming stripped 1 base from V and 0 bases from J, with 10 bases between. Germline loops: CDR1 SGHNT, CDR2 YYREEE (reference sequence). Written as DNA, the CDR3 is TGTGCCAGCAGCTTGCCAGGCAACTTGAACACTGAAGCTTTCTTT. This encodes CASSLPGNLNTEAFF.

The genes are TRBV5-1 and TRBJ1-2; TRBD1 might be the D (6 bases). The CDR3 is made up of 15 amino acids. Germline assignment: CDR1 SGHRS and CDR2 YFSETQ. Trimming stripped 2 bases from V and 8 bases from J, with 19 bases between. The CDR3 sequence is CASSLDGWTVEGYTF. The CDR3 DNA reads TGCGCCAGCAGCTTAGACGGATGGACAGTCGAAGGCTACACCTTC. Drawing the rest from reference TRBV5-1 and TRBJ1-2, the complete variable domain is KAGVTQTPRYLIKTRGQQVTLSCSPISGHRSVSWYQQTPGQGLQFLFEYFSETQRNKGNFPGRFSGRQFSNSRSEMNVSTLELGDSALYLCASSLDGWTVEGYTFGSGTRLTVV.

The rearrangement joins TRBV4-3 to TRBJ1-6, with D maybe TRBD1 (6 bases). Germline V gene data show CDR1 as LGHNA and CDR2 as YSLEER. The CDR3 spans 12 residues. The V and J ends lost 5 bases and 9 bases respectively, with 8 bases between them. As DNA, the CDR3 is TGCGCCAGCAGCTTAGGGGGTTCACCCCTCCACTTT. Amino acids: CASSLGGSPLHF.

V is TRBV12-3 or TRBV12-4 and J is TRBJ2-1; D is undetermined. V lost 5 bases and J 6 bases, leaving 8 bases between the germline ends. The CDR3 is 12 amino acids. CDR3 sequence: CASSGIPNEQFF. The CDR3, as DNA: TGTGCCAGCAGTGGGATTCCCAATGAGCAGTTCTTC.

J is TRBJ2-7 and V is TRBV7-8, with 11 bases fitting TRBD1. The CDR3 covers 16 residues. CDR1 is SGHVS, CDR2 FQNEAQ, per germline. With V trimmed by 5 bases and J by 4 bases, 10 bases remained unmatched. CDR3 sequence: CASSPRRGTGGYEQYF. In DNA, the CDR3 is TGTGCCAGCAGCCCGCGGCGCGGGACAGGGGGATACGAGCAGTACTTC.

Here the CDR3 DNA reads TGTGCCAGCAGTGAAGGGGGCCGGGATCCACAAGAGACCCAGTACTTC. Amino acids: CASSEGGRDPQETQYF. The chain is built from TRBV2 and TRBJ2-5, with D possibly being TRBD1 or TRBD2 (5 bases each). CDR1 and CDR2 from the germline V gene are SNHLY and FYNNEI. The CDR3 runs to 16 residues. The V end lost 1 base, the J end lost 2 bases, and 14 bases lay between the germline ends.

This rearrangement joins TRBV4-3 to TRBJ2-1, with no clear D. CDR1 and CDR2 from the germline V gene are LGHNA and YSLEER. V lost 3 bases and J lost 1, with 10 bases in between. The CDR3 has 15 residues. CDR3 region: CASSQRISSYNEQFF. The CDR3 DNA follows: TGCGCCAGCAGCCAGCGCATTAGTTCCTACAATGAGCAGTTCTTC.

The chain has TRBV11-2 and TRBJ1-1, with TRBD1 as a possible D gene (5 bases). The germline gives CDR1 SGHAT, CDR2 FQNNGV. The V and J ends lost 6 bases and 2 bases respectively, with 22 bases between them. The CDR3 runs to 17 residues. In nucleotides, the CDR3 is TGTGCCAGCAGGATATGGGGCTGGGACCCAGGTAACACTGAAGCTTTCTTT. Its protein product is CASRIWGWDPGNTEAFF.

V usage is TRBV12-3 or TRBV12-4 and J usage is TRBJ1-4; D may be TRBD1 (5 bases). This CDR3 is 13 amino acids long. V was shortened by 2 bases and J by 10 bases, with 11 bases between the two germline ends. The CDR3 protein is CASSLKGLRKLFF. The CDR3 nucleotides read TGTGCCAGCAGTTTAAAGGGACTGAGAAAACTGTTTTTT.

This sequence joins TRBV19 and TRBJ1-2; possible D gene TRBD1, 5 bases. The germline V gene has CDR1 LNHDA and CDR2 SQIVND (reference sequence). CDR3 size: 14 residues. Trimming took off 3 bases at V and 7 bases at J, with 15 bases between the two ends. This CDR3 is CASSILARESGYTF. The DNA for the CDR3 is TGTGCCAGTAGTATCTTGGCCAGGGAGAGTGGCTACACCTTC.

This clone was counted only a few times. The chain combines TRBV3-1 (or the pseudogene TRBV3-2) with TRBJ2-2; TRBD2 is a possible D gene (5 bases). Germline V gene sequence: CDR1 LGHDT, CDR2 YNNKEL (reference sequence). The V end lost 0 bases, the J end lost 0 bases, and 8 bases lay between the germline ends. CDR3 length: 16 amino acids. CDR3: CASSQDHGANTGELFF. The CDR3 DNA reads TGTGCCAGCAGCCAAGATCACGGGGCGAACACCGGGGAGCTGTTTTTT.

The rearrangement links TRBV25-1 to TRBJ2-3; TRBD1 is a possible D gene (6 bases). V dropped 7 bases and J dropped 5 bases, with 13 bases sitting between them. Germline CDR1 and CDR2: MGHDK and SYGVNS. The CDR3 sequence is 13 residues long. CDR3 DNA: TGTGCCAGCAATCCAGGGGCGGGAGATACGCAGTATTTT. Translating gives CASNPGAGDTQYF.